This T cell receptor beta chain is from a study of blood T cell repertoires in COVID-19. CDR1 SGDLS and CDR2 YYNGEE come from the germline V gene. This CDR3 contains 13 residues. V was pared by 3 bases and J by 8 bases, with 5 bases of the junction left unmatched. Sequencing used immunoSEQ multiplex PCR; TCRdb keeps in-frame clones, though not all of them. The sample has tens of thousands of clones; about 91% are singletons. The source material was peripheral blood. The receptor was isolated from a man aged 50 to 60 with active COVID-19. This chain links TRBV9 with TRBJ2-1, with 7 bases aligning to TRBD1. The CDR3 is CASSEGQGDEQFF. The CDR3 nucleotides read TGTGCCAGCAGCGAGGGCCAGGGGGATGAGCAGTTCTTC.